This T cell receptor beta chain was retrieved from a study of T cell repertoires in cytomegalovirus infection. Across the study: CMV epitopes used comprised recently identified HLA-C-restricted ones and well-studied HLA-B-restricted ones. Shared public TCR beta signatures pointed to both CMV infection and a matching HLA type.

Remarks on this clonotype: No antigen is known for it.

TCRdb analysed the reads with MiXCR anew, one entry per CDR3 protein. The sample lists about 770,000 distinct CDR3 sequences; about 27% were seen once. The study's findings and limits: Of the TCR beta families, the public ones yielded a cumulative frequency that identified carriers of CMV plus the relevant HLA. The response measured ex vivo was dominated by TCR beta clonotypes (HLA-C-restricted and CMV-specific).

The CDR3 extends over 19 amino acids. V gave up 6 bases and J gave up 0 bases, with 21 bases separating them. Germline values: CDR1 MNHEY, CDR2 SMNVEV (reference sequence). The V call is TRBV27, the J call TRBJ1-6; D gene unclear. The sequenced sample was cultured CD8+ T cells from PBMCs, obtained from culture after CMV antigen stimulation. This TCR derives from a human donor in good health (CMV status not recorded). Some clones in this sample may be carry-over from other donors' samples. The CDR3 here is CASRSLGSGRYSYNSPLHF. The CDR3 DNA reads as TGTGCCAGCAGGTCTTTAGGGAGCGGCCGTTACTCCTATAATTCACCCCTCCACTTT.